These 11 T cell receptor beta chains share one sample of origin, sequenced in a study of radiotherapy plus CTLA-4 blockade in lung cancer. Assay: immunoSEQ multiplex PCR; the TCRdb copy retains only in-frame clones and omits some. The sample has approximately 97,000 clones, around 82% seen once; the top ten hold 0.65% to 1%. The sequencing here drew on peripheral blood, taken from a patient treated with radiotherapy plus ipilimumab. The receptors come from a human donor with non-small cell lung cancer who had stable disease on radiotherapy plus ipilimumab.

In its sample, this clone was seen once. This chain connects TRBV6-1 to TRBJ2-5, with TRBD1 as a possible D gene (6 bases). The CDR3 consists of 14 residues. V lost 1 base and J 5 bases, leaving 11 bases between the germline ends. Germline CDR1 MNHNS, CDR2 SASEGT. The CDR3 here is CASSEGTARETQYF. The CDR3 DNA reads as TGTGCCAGCAGTGAAGGGACAGCCAGGGAGACCCAGTACTTC.

The rearrangement uses TRBV19 and TRBJ1-1; D unclear. V was pared by 5 bases and J by 1 base, with 11 bases between. CDR1 is LNHDA and CDR2 is SQIVND in the germline V gene (reference sequence). The CDR3 is 14 amino acids. Written as DNA, the CDR3 is TGTGCCAGTAGTTTAAGGACCGAGAACACTGAAGCTTTCTTT. This sequence encodes CASSLRTENTEAFF.

The chain couples TRBV6-5 to TRBJ1-6; maybe TRBD1 (6 bases). Looked up from germline, CDR1 is MNHEY and CDR2 is SVGAGI. V was pared by 2 bases and J by 8 bases, with 16 bases between. The CDR3 runs to 16 residues. In nucleotides, the CDR3 is TGTGCCAGCAGTTACCTTGCCGGGGGGCAAGATTCACCCCTCCACTTT. It encodes CASSYLAGGQDSPLHF.

V is TRBV27 and J is TRBJ2-7; TRBD2 aligns across 10 bases. Germline values: CDR1 MNHEY, CDR2 SMNVEV (reference sequence). The length of the CDR3 is 15 residues. The V segment lost 4 bases and the J segment 2 bases; nucleotides outside the gene matches: 5. The CDR3 sequence is CASSSQREGPYEQYF. The DNA for the CDR3 is TGTGCCAGCAGTTCGCAGCGGGAGGGCCCCTACGAGCAGTACTTC.

The rearrangement links TRBV13 to TRBJ2-3; D remains unclear. The CDR3 has 16 residues. The germline gives CDR1 PRHDT, CDR2 FYEKMQ (reference sequence). The V and J ends lost 2 bases and 2 bases respectively, with 14 bases between them. DNA for the CDR3: TGTGCCAGCAGCTTAAGAGCAGGTCCCCTCACAGATACGCAGTATTTT. As protein: CASSLRAGPLTDTQYF.

The CDR3 spells CASSIPRGGSYNEQFF. CDR3 DNA: TGTGCCAGCAGTATACCGCGGGGAGGCTCCTACAATGAGCAGTTCTTC. This chain connects TRBV6-6 to TRBJ2-1; possible D gene TRBD2, 6 bases. V was trimmed by 5 bases and J by 0 bases, leaving 14 bases between them. CDR3 length: 16 amino acids. Germline-derived CDR1 and CDR2 are MNHNY and SVGAGI (reference sequence).

The V gene is TRBV6-4, the J gene TRBJ1-5, with D unresolved. Germline values: CDR1 MRHNA, CDR2 SNTAGT. Trimming shortened V by 4 bases and J by 3 bases, and 13 bases separated the two germline ends. This CDR3 is 15 amino acids long. The CDR3 DNA reads as TGTGCCAGCAGTGGGGAGGTGGGCCCCAATCAGCCCCAGCATTTT. It codes for CASSGEVGPNQPQHF.

J is TRBJ1-1 and V is TRBV7-9; D is unclear. V was pared by 4 bases and J by 8 bases, with 8 bases between. Germline CDR1 and CDR2: SEHNR and FQNEAQ (reference sequence). The CDR3 runs to 11 residues. CDR3 region: CASSSLGEAFF. The CDR3 region has the DNA TGTGCCAGCAGCTCATTGGGGGAAGCTTTCTTT.

This rearrangement joins TRBV4-2 to TRBJ2-6; no clear D. The V end lost 5 bases, the J end lost 5 bases, and 19 bases lay between the germline ends. Germline V lookup: CDR1 LGHNA, CDR2 YNFKEQ. CDR3 length equals 17 residues. The CDR3 nucleotides are TGTGCCAGCAGCTTGAACCGCAAAGGTTGTCGGGCCAACGTCCTGACTTTC. This encodes CASSLNRKGCRANVLTF.

V gene TRBV27 combines with J gene TRBJ1-2, with D possibly matching TRBD1 (6 bases). Germline assignment: CDR1 MNHEY and CDR2 SMNVEV (reference sequence). Between the trimmed V and J ends, which lost 6 bases and 7 bases, there was a span of 21 bases. The CDR3 runs 15 residues. CDR3 protein: CASSLDRPPRGGYTF. The CDR3 DNA sequence: TGTGCCAGCAGCCTCGACAGGCCCCCCAGGGGTGGCTACACCTTC.

V is TRBV7-9 and J is TRBJ2-5; D not certain. The CDR3 runs 13 residues. V was cut by 8 bases and J by 1 base, with 11 bases left in between. Germline values: CDR1 SEHNR, CDR2 FQNEAQ (reference sequence). The CDR3 protein is CASGQPAQETQYF. The CDR3 nucleotides are TGTGCCAGCGGGCAGCCCGCCCAAGAGACCCAGTACTTC.